The 27 T cell receptor beta chains below all came from one sample that was sequenced in a study of cytomegalovirus exposure and HLA in healthy donors. The PCR ran on 60 Vbeta and 13 Jbeta primers. Using immunoSEQ multiplex PCR, the repertoire was profiled, and TCRdb retains in-frame clones only, with some absent. The data show 200,000 to 250,000 clones, approximately 85% seen once. What was sequenced was PBMCs. The source of these receptors is a woman between 40 and 55 years old in good health and CMV-seronegative.

V is TRBV2 and J is TRBJ2-5, with 11 bases lining up with TRBD2. Looked up from germline, CDR1 is SNHLY and CDR2 is FYNNEI. The junction had 5 bases not matched to a gene; V was cut back by 4 bases and J by 1 base. This CDR3 is 16 amino acids long. CDR3 residues: CASSATSGRRQETQYF. The CDR3 DNA follows: TGTGCCAGCAGTGCTACTAGCGGGAGACGCCAAGAGACCCAGTACTTC.

The genes are TRBV28 and TRBJ1-3; TRBD1 matches at 8 bases. CDR1 is MDHEN and CDR2 is SYDVKM in the germline V gene. The V segment lost 6 bases and the J segment 0 bases; nucleotides outside the gene matches: 1. The CDR3 has 14 residues. CDR3 amino acids: CASSDRGSGNTIYF. CDR3 in DNA: TGTGCCAGCAGCGACAGGGGCTCTGGAAACACCATATATTTT.

V is TRBV2 and J is TRBJ1-4, with D uncertain. This CDR3 has 16 amino acids. Trimming took off 7 bases at V and 6 bases at J, with 21 bases between the two ends. Germline-derived CDR1 and CDR2 are SNHLY and FYNNEI. CDR3 nucleotide sequence: TGTGCCAGCACCTCAGGACTCATCCCTACCCATGAAAAACTGTTTTTT. It specifies CASTSGLIPTHEKLFF.

This sequence joins TRBV28 and TRBJ2-6, with D possibly matching TRBD2 (5 bases). The germline CDR1 and CDR2 sequences are MDHEN and SYDVKM. The germline V and J ends were trimmed by 6 bases and 2 bases, with 14 bases remaining between them. The CDR3 consists of 16 residues. In DNA, the CDR3 is TGTGCCAGCAGGCGGCCCCCCGGGGCTGGGGCCAACGTCCTGACTTTC. Residues: CASRRPPGAGANVLTF.

The V call is TRBV28, the J call TRBJ1-4; maybe TRBD1 (6 bases). CDR3 length: 14 residues. Germline CDR1 and CDR2: MDHEN and SYDVKM. V lost 3 bases and J lost 8, with 13 bases in between. The CDR3 loop reads CASSFRGEGEKLFF. The CDR3 nucleotides are TGTGCCAGCAGTTTCAGGGGAGAAGGGGAAAAACTGTTTTTT.

The CDR3 DNA sequence: TGTGCCAGCAGCTTCAGTTGGACAGGGCTCCCGGGGGAGCTGTTTTTT. This gives the protein CASSFSWTGLPGELFF. The gene calls are TRBV11-3 and TRBJ2-2; 8 nucleotides line up with TRBD1. This CDR3 has 16 residues. CDR1 SGHNT and CDR2 YENEEA come from the germline V gene. V lost 3 bases, J lost 8 bases, and 11 bases stayed unmatched.

V gene TRBV2 combines with J gene TRBJ1-5, with D possibly TRBD1 on 5 matching bases. Looked up from germline, CDR1 is SNHLY and CDR2 is FYNNEI. CDR3 length: 16 residues. Trimming pared 4 bases from V and 6 bases from J, leaving 19 bases between. The CDR3 region has the DNA TGTGCCAGCAGTGCGAGTGGCAGGGAGGGGTTTCAGCCCCAGCATTTT. This encodes CASSASGREGFQPQHF.

The V gene is TRBV28, the J gene TRBJ2-7; D not resolved. The CDR3 totals 13 residues. The germline V gene encodes CDR1 MDHEN and CDR2 SYDVKM. V was pared by 6 bases and J by 0 bases, with 9 bases between. CDR3 in DNA: TGTGCCAGCAGACCCAGAAGCTCCTACGAGCAGTACTTC. Protein sequence: CASRPRSSYEQYF.

The chain joins TRBV6-6 to TRBJ2-3; 12 bases align to TRBD1. CDR1 is MNHNY and CDR2 is SVGAGI in the germline V gene (reference sequence). V shed 4 bases, J shed 1 base, and the junction held 3 bases outside the gene matches. The CDR3 loop spans 16 amino acids. This CDR3 reads CASSFRDRGRTDTQYF. In DNA, the CDR3 is TGTGCCAGCAGTTTCCGGGACAGGGGGCGCACAGATACGCAGTATTTT.

This chain connects TRBV6-6 to TRBJ2-7, with 10 bases identical to TRBD1. V shed 6 bases and J 6 bases; nucleotides not matched to a gene: 14. This CDR3 has 16 residues. CDR1 MNHNY and CDR2 SVGAGI come from the germline V gene (reference sequence). CDR3 residues: CASRRPPGQGTSEQYF. In DNA form, the CDR3 reads TGTGCCAGCAGAAGACCTCCGGGACAGGGGACCTCCGAGCAGTACTTC.

The gene calls are TRBV19 and TRBJ1-1; TRBD1 might be the D (6 bases). This CDR3 contains 15 residues. Looked up from germline, CDR1 is LNHDA and CDR2 is SQIVND (reference sequence). With 3 bases removed from V and 1 base from J, the gap between germline ends came to 12 bases. The CDR3 DNA follows: TGTGCCAGTAGTATGGACAGCGCCCAGAACACTGAAGCTTTCTTT. Translating it yields CASSMDSAQNTEAFF.

This chain uses TRBV5-4 with TRBJ2-7; D unclear. Trimming removed 2 bases at V and 6 bases at J, with 9 bases between. Germline V gives CDR1 SGHNT, CDR2 YYREEE (reference sequence). CDR3 length equals 12 residues. This CDR3 is CASSLFGSEQYF. The CDR3 DNA reads TGTGCCAGCAGCTTATTTGGCAGCGAGCAGTACTTC.

This chain links TRBV30 with TRBJ1-1; 7 bases match TRBD1. Germline CDR1 and CDR2: GTSNPN and SVGIG (reference sequence). The CDR3 loop spans 14 amino acids. V was pared by 5 bases and J by 0 bases, with 6 bases of the junction left unmatched. CDR3: CAWYLGTVNTEAFF. CDR3 sequence (DNA): TGTGCCTGGTACTTAGGGACAGTGAACACTGAAGCTTTCTTT. The full variable domain, completed using reference TRBV30 and TRBJ1-1, is SQTIHQWPATLVQPVGSPLSLECTVEGTSNPNLYWYRQAAGRGLQLLFYSVGIGQISSEVPQNLSASRPQDRQFILSSKKLLLSDSGFYLCAWYLGTVNTEAFFGQGTRLTVV.

J is TRBJ2-2 and V is TRBV7-6; 7 bases match TRBD2. The junction had 6 bases not matched to a gene; V was cut back by 5 bases and J by 3 bases. Germline V gives CDR1 SGHVS, CDR2 FNYEAQ. This CDR3 is built from 15 residues. In nucleotides, the CDR3 is TGTGCCAGCAGCCGCCGAGGACTAGACACCGGGGAGCTGTTTTTT. Translation gives CASSRRGLDTGELFF.

The CDR3 protein is CASSEHTDTQYF. The CDR3 DNA sequence: TGTGCCAGCAGTGAACACACAGATACGCAGTATTTT. The chain carries TRBV25-1 and TRBJ2-3; no clear D. The length of the CDR3 is 12 residues. CDR1 MGHDK and CDR2 SYGVNS come from the germline V gene. Trimming stripped 2 bases from V and 2 bases from J, with 2 bases between.

The chain recombines TRBV7-9 with TRBJ2-3; D might be TRBD1 (6 bases). In germline, CDR1 is SEHNR, CDR2 FQNEAQ (reference sequence). The CDR3 totals 14 residues. Deletions cut 6 bases from V and 5 bases from J, with 15 bases between. The CDR3 DNA sequence: TGTGCCAGCAGAAACTCAGGGGCGGGAGATACGCAGTATTTT. It yields the protein CASRNSGAGDTQYF.

J is TRBJ2-1 and V is TRBV11-2, with TRBD2 identical over 8 bases. The germline V gene has CDR1 SGHAT and CDR2 FQNNGV. The CDR3 loop spans 18 amino acids. The J segment lost 5 bases and the V segment lost 5 bases, leaving 17 bases of the junction unmatched. In DNA form, the CDR3 reads TGTGCCAGCAGCCAAGCCTCCGGGTCCGGGACTAGAAACAATGAGCAGTTCTTC. It yields the protein CASSQASGSGTRNNEQFF. The full variable domain, its missing parts supplied by reference TRBV11-2 and TRBJ2-1, is EAGVAQSPRYKIIEKRQSVAFWCNPISGHATLYWYQQILGQGPKLLIQFQNNGVVDDSQLPKDRFSAERLKGVDSTLKIQPAKLEDSAVYLCASSQASGSGTRNNEQFFGPGTRLTVL.

The rearrangement links TRBV7-8 to TRBJ2-3; 7 positions match TRBD2. The CDR3 totals 14 residues. With V trimmed by 1 base and J by 10 bases, 8 bases remained unmatched. CDR1 and CDR2 (germline): SGHVS, FQNEAQ. The DNA for the CDR3 is TGTGCCAGCAGCTTAGTGCTAGCGGACGGAGCGCAGTATTTT. This codes for CASSLVLADGAQYF.

This chain links TRBV27 with TRBJ2-3; possible D gene TRBD2, 5 bases. The germline V and J ends were trimmed by 0 bases and 4 bases, with 8 bases remaining between them. In germline, CDR1 is MNHEY, CDR2 SMNVEV (reference sequence). The CDR3 totals 14 residues. The CDR3, as DNA: TGTGCCAGCAGTTTATCGGGAGCAGCAGATACGCAGTATTTT. Residues: CASSLSGAADTQYF.

The J gene is TRBJ2-7, the V gene TRBV11-2, with a tentative D call TRBD1 (5 bases). Germline values: CDR1 SGHAT, CDR2 FQNNGV. With 8 bases removed from V and 2 bases from J, the gap between germline ends came to 13 bases. The CDR3 has 13 residues. The CDR3, as DNA: TGTGCCAGCCGTAATACAGGAGCCTACGAGCAGTACTTC. It codes for CASRNTGAYEQYF.

J is TRBJ2-7 and V is TRBV11-2, with D perhaps TRBD1 (5 bases). Trimming took 6 bases from V and 0 from J, leaving 15 bases between them. The CDR3 has 15 residues. CDR1 is SGHAT, CDR2 FQNNGV, per germline. The DNA for the CDR3 is TGTGCCAGCAGTCTTCTAGGGGAAGGCTCCTACGAGCAGTACTTC. Protein: CASSLLGEGSYEQYF. The variable domain in full, with the rest retrieved from reference TRBV11-2 and TRBJ2-7, is EAGVAQSPRYKIIEKRQSVAFWCNPISGHATLYWYQQILGQGPKLLIQFQNNGVVDDSQLPKDRFSAERLKGVDSTLKIQPAKLEDSAVYLCASSLLGEGSYEQYFGPGTRLTVT.

V usage is TRBV7-2 and J usage is TRBJ1-1; the D is unclear. The CDR3 runs 16 residues. V was shortened by 5 bases and J by 4 bases, with 20 bases between the two germline ends. Per germline, CDR1 SGHTA and CDR2 FQGNSA. The CDR3 here is CASSPARGRTTTEAFF. For the CDR3, the DNA is TGTGCCAGCAGCCCCGCGAGAGGACGGACTACCACTGAAGCTTTCTTT.

There are a few counts of this clone. The chain has TRBV2 and TRBJ2-3; D possibly corresponds to TRBD2 (5 bases). The ends were cut back, 8 bases at V and 5 bases at J, with 17 bases in the middle. Germline V gene sequence: CDR1 SNHLY, CDR2 FYNNEI. The CDR3 is 14 residues long. In DNA, the CDR3 is TGTGCCAGCCAGGACTGGGAAGAGAGAGATACGCAGTATTTT. Residues: CASQDWEERDTQYF.

The chain carries TRBV5-1 and TRBJ2-1; D unresolved. The CDR3 loop spans 15 amino acids. V was trimmed by 2 bases and J by 5 bases, leaving 14 bases between them. Germline lookup yields CDR1 SGHRS and CDR2 YFSETQ. The CDR3 is CASSFSVERNNEQFF. The CDR3, as DNA: TGCGCCAGCAGCTTCTCTGTGGAGAGAAACAATGAGCAGTTCTTC.

The chain carries TRBV10-2 and TRBJ2-3; no definite D call. V was trimmed by 7 bases and J by 2 bases, leaving 16 bases between them. The germline gives CDR1 WSHSY, CDR2 SAAADI. The CDR3 has 15 amino acids. In DNA form, the CDR3 reads TGCGCCAGCACCCCCGGCAGGTTGATCACAGATACGCAGTATTTT. Amino acid sequence: CASTPGRLITDTQYF.

J is TRBJ2-7 and V is TRBV7-9; 8 positions agree with TRBD1. Germline V gene sequence: CDR1 SEHNR, CDR2 FQNEAQ (reference sequence). The CDR3 is 14 residues long. V dropped 5 bases and J dropped 2; count of bases not matched to a gene: 5. CDR3 in DNA: TGTGCCAGCAGCCCAGGGGGCACGGCCTACGAGCAGTACTTC. This codes for CASSPGGTAYEQYF.

This rearrangement joins TRBV7-9 to TRBJ1-1; no firm D call. Trimming took 7 bases from V and 0 from J, leaving 9 bases between them. This CDR3 has 13 residues. Per the germline V gene, CDR1 is SEHNR and CDR2 is FQNEAQ (reference sequence). CDR3 residues: CASTGSLNTEAFF. CDR3 nucleotides: TGTGCCAGCACGGGGTCTCTGAACACTGAAGCTTTCTTT.